Below, one T cell receptor (beta chain) is given with its context. What it recognizes is unknown. The data were obtained in a study of cytomegalovirus exposure and HLA in healthy donors. Study-wide results and limits: Later on, a genetic analysis was performed. It linked a missense variant in DCLRE1C with V- and J-gene trimming of TCR beta. Some TCR beta chains (about 180 of them) were listed as cytomegalovirus-associated.

This CDR3 has 15 amino acids. Germline V lookup: CDR1 MNHNY, CDR2 SVGAGI (reference sequence). V lost 0 bases and J lost 1, with 8 bases in between. The study ran its PCR with 60 Vbeta and 13 Jbeta primers. TCRdb keeps only in-frame clones here, not all; method: immunoSEQ multiplex PCR. The sample carries 120,000 or so clones, nearly 80% recorded once. Sequencing was done on a sample of PBMCs. The receptor's source is a woman aged 25 to 39 in good health and CMV-seronegative. This sequence joins TRBV6-6 and TRBJ2-3, with a possible D match to TRBD1 (6 bases). This CDR3 reads CASSYSSGGTDTQYF. In nucleotides, the CDR3 is TGTGCCAGCAGTTACTCATCAGGGGGCACAGATACGCAGTATTTT.